A single sample gave rise to the 28 T cell receptor beta chains below, sequenced in a study of blood T cell repertoires in COVID-19. Measured with immunoSEQ multiplex PCR; TCRdb has only the in-frame clones, and not every one. This sample has some 220,000 clones, with roughly 88% found just once. Sequences were obtained from peripheral blood. Source of these receptors: a man in his forties or fifties with active or convalescent COVID-19.

The table lists this clone with a few counts. The chain has TRBV19 and TRBJ1-1; 9 bases are a match to TRBD1. CDR3 length equals 13 residues. J gave up 5 bases and V 6 bases, and 4 bases lay outside the gene matches. Germline assignment: CDR1 LNHDA and CDR2 SQIVND (reference sequence). In DNA form, the CDR3 reads TGTGCCAGTAGGGACAGGGGCGGAACTGAAGCTTTCTTT. This sequence encodes CASRDRGGTEAFF.

The V gene is TRBV14, the J gene TRBJ2-7, with D unresolved. V lost 1 base, J lost 1 base, and 8 bases lay in between. The length of the CDR3 is 14 residues. The germline gives CDR1 SGHDN, CDR2 FVKESK. The CDR3 loop is CASSQGYTSYEQYF. CDR3 bases: TGTGCCAGCAGCCAAGGCTATACGTCCTACGAGCAGTACTTC.

V and J are TRBV28 and TRBJ1-4, with TRBD1 matching 10 bases. From germline, CDR1 is MDHEN and CDR2 SYDVKM. V gave up 4 bases and J gave up 7 bases; unmatched junction bases: 3. CDR3 length: 14 amino acids. The CDR3 coding sequence is TGTGCCAGCAGTTACCGGACAGGGGGTGAAAAACTGTTTTTT. Amino acid sequence: CASSYRTGGEKLFF.

This clone came up a few times. This chain connects TRBV5-1 to TRBJ1-1; the D gene is possibly TRBD1 (5 bases). Trimming removed 0 bases from V and 0 bases from J, with 9 bases in between. The CDR3 extends over 15 amino acids. CDR1 and CDR2 (germline): SGHRS, YFSETQ. This CDR3 reads CASSLGSGMNTEAFF. The CDR3, as DNA: TGCGCCAGCAGCTTGGGGTCAGGGATGAACACTGAAGCTTTCTTT.

V usage is TRBV6-1 and J usage is TRBJ1-5; TRBD1 matches at 7 bases. From germline, CDR1 is MNHNS and CDR2 SASEGT. The CDR3 spans 15 residues. Trimming cost V 6 bases and J 7 bases; bases outside gene matches: 12. The CDR3 DNA follows: TGTGCCAGCAGCGACCCCGACAGGGTAGAACAGCCCCAGCATTTT. Translating gives CASSDPDRVEQPQHF.

This chain uses TRBV13 with TRBJ2-2; a weak D match, TRBD1 (6 bases). This CDR3 spans 16 amino acids. Trimming left V 3 bases short and J 2 bases short, with 13 bases between. The V gene's germline CDR1 is PRHDT and CDR2 FYEKMQ (reference sequence). CDR3: CASSFLQGLNTGELFF. The CDR3 region has the DNA TGTGCCAGCAGCTTCTTACAGGGATTAAACACCGGGGAGCTGTTTTTT.

The rearrangement uses TRBV18 and TRBJ1-1, with D perhaps matching TRBD1 (5 bases). The germline CDR1 and CDR2 sequences are KGHSH and LQKENI. Trimming shortened V by 2 bases and J by 3 bases, and 16 bases separated the two germline ends. This CDR3 has 16 residues. The CDR3 spells CASSPYRPGWDTEAFF. The CDR3 DNA reads as TGTGCCAGCTCACCATATCGTCCAGGGTGGGACACTGAAGCTTTCTTT.

The chain uses TRBV2 and TRBJ2-7; tentatively, D is TRBD1 (5 bases). CDR3 length: 12 amino acids. Trimming took off 6 bases at V and 4 bases at J, with 10 bases between the two ends. Germline V gene lookup returns CDR1 SNHLY and CDR2 FYNNEI. The CDR3 region has the DNA TGTGCCAGCAGCCTGACAGTTTACGAGCAGTACGTC. It translates to CASSLTVYEQYV.

This rearrangement joins TRBV19 to TRBJ1-2; maybe TRBD1 (6 bases). The germline CDR1 and CDR2 sequences are LNHDA and SQIVND (reference sequence). The CDR3 consists of 12 residues. V lost 7 bases, J lost 4 bases, and 10 bases lay in between. As DNA, the CDR3 is TGTGCCAGTAAGGACAGCCTCTATGGCTACACCTTC. This translates into CASKDSLYGYTF.

J is TRBJ2-7 and V is TRBV28; D ambiguous. This CDR3 region has 13 residues. The germline CDR1 and CDR2 sequences are MDHEN and SYDVKM. Trimming shortened V by 5 bases and J by 1 base, and 9 bases separated the two germline ends. CDR3 in amino acids: CASSLKLSYEQYF. CDR3 bases: TGTGCCAGCAGTCTGAAACTTTCCTACGAGCAGTACTTC.

The chain is built from TRBV3-1 (or the pseudogene TRBV3-2) and TRBJ1-1; D gene uncertain. V lost 4 bases and J 5 bases, leaving 20 bases between the germline ends. CDR1 and CDR2 (germline): LGHDT, YNNKEL (reference sequence). This CDR3 is 16 amino acids long. The DNA of the CDR3 is TGTGCCAGCAGCCCTTATCCGACAACGGCAGGTACTGAAGCTTTCTTT. Protein product: CASSPYPTTAGTEAFF.

This rearrangement joins TRBV3-1 (or the pseudogene TRBV3-2) to TRBJ1-1, with TRBD1 identical over 9 bases. The length of the CDR3 is 14 residues. Germline V gene sequence: CDR1 LGHDT, CDR2 YNNKEL (reference sequence). Germline trimming cut 4 bases from V and 11 bases from J; bases unmatched to any gene: 11. The CDR3 spells CASSPRDREGEAFF. The CDR3, as DNA: TGTGCCAGCAGCCCCCGGGACAGGGAGGGCGAGGCTTTCTTT.

The chain joins TRBV4-1 to TRBJ1-4, with 8 bases lining up with TRBD1. The germline V gene encodes CDR1 MGHRA and CDR2 YSYEKL. The CDR3 loop spans 17 amino acids. Trimming took 5 bases from V and 0 from J; bases not matched to a gene: 8. This CDR3 reads CASSSWTGKTTNEKLFF. Written as DNA, the CDR3 is TGCGCCAGCAGCTCGTGGACAGGGAAAACAACTAATGAAAAACTGTTTTTT.

This chain connects TRBV18 to TRBJ2-1, with 10 positions matching TRBD1. Unmatched junction bases numbered 6, after V lost 0 bases and J lost 7 bases. Germline CDR1 is KGHSH and CDR2 is LQKENI. CDR3 length: 16 amino acids. DNA of the CDR3: TGTGCCAGCTCACCACCGGGACAGGGGAAGTGGAATGAGCAGTTCTTC. It is translated as CASSPPGQGKWNEQFF.

The V gene is TRBV11-2, the J gene TRBJ1-1; D unresolved. V lost 5 bases to trimming and J lost 3 bases, with 13 bases between them. This CDR3 region has 14 residues. Germline CDR1 SGHAT, CDR2 FQNNGV. The CDR3 sequence: CASSPRRRDTEAFF. The CDR3 DNA reads as TGTGCCAGCAGCCCCCGAAGGAGGGACACTGAAGCTTTCTTT. The whole variable domain, filled in from reference TRBV11-2 and TRBJ1-1, reads EAGVAQSPRYKIIEKRQSVAFWCNPISGHATLYWYQQILGQGPKLLIQFQNNGVVDDSQLPKDRFSAERLKGVDSTLKIQPAKLEDSAVYLCASSPRRRDTEAFFGQGTRLTVV.

The V and J genes are TRBV19 and TRBJ2-1, with 10 nucleotides matching TRBD2. The CDR3 sequence is 13 residues long. Losses at the gene ends were 10 bases for V and 6 bases for J; bases not matched to a gene: 6. Germline V gene sequence: CDR1 LNHDA, CDR2 SQIVND (reference sequence). The CDR3 DNA reads TGTGCCACCGGACTAGCGGACGTCAATGAGCAGTTCTTC. Protein: CATGLADVNEQFF.

The chain employs TRBV4-3 and TRBJ1-1; 7 nucleotides match TRBD1. This CDR3 comprises 13 residues. With V trimmed by 2 bases and J by 11 bases, 8 bases remained unmatched. Germline-derived CDR1 and CDR2 are LGHNA and YSLEER. In DNA form, the CDR3 reads TGCGCCAGCAGCCAAAAAGGGGGCTATGACGCTTTCTTT. Translating it yields CASSQKGGYDAFF.

The chain has TRBV20-1 and TRBJ2-7; perhaps TRBD2 as D (5 bases). V was trimmed by 5 bases and J by 6 bases, leaving 11 bases between them. The CDR3 contains 11 residues. Germline lookup yields CDR1 DFQATT and CDR2 SNEGSKA (reference sequence). The CDR3 bases are TGCAGTGCTCCGGACGGAGGCGAGCAGTACGTC. Amino acid sequence: CSAPDGGEQYV.

The rearrangement uses TRBV5-5 and TRBJ1-2, with D perhaps matching TRBD1 (6 bases). The CDR3 covers 15 residues. V lost 2 bases, J lost 5 bases, and 16 bases lay in between. Germline V gives CDR1 SGHKS, CDR2 YYEKEE (reference sequence). CDR3 in DNA: TGTGCCAGCAGCTTTGGGGTAGGACAGACGTATGGCTACACCTTC. Its translation: CASSFGVGQTYGYTF.

The chain has TRBV2 and TRBJ1-1, with TRBD1 as a possible D gene (6 bases). Germline V gene lookup returns CDR1 SNHLY and CDR2 FYNNEI. This CDR3 has 13 amino acids. Trimming pared 10 bases from V and 1 base from J, leaving 13 bases between. The DNA of the CDR3 is TGTGCCACCGCCGGACAGAGGAACACTGAAGCTTTCTTT. This gives the protein CATAGQRNTEAFF.

The V and J genes are TRBV29-1 and TRBJ2-7; tentative D call: TRBD1 (5 bases). Trimming took 0 bases from V and 1 from J, leaving 10 bases between them. The CDR3 consists of 14 residues. Germline values: CDR1 SQVTM, CDR2 ANQGSEA. CDR3 nucleotides: TGCAGCGTTGAAGAGAACGCAGGGTCCTACGAGCAGTACTTC. This gives the protein CSVEENAGSYEQYF.

The V and J genes are TRBV27 and TRBJ2-3; 9 bases fit TRBD2. V dropped 5 bases and J dropped 0; count of bases not matched to a gene: 15. This CDR3 region has 19 residues. Germline V lookup: CDR1 MNHEY, CDR2 SMNVEV (reference sequence). The CDR3 sequence is CASSQNRKGLAASTDTQYF. As DNA, the CDR3 is TGTGCCAGCAGTCAAAACCGAAAGGGACTAGCTGCTAGCACAGATACGCAGTATTTT.

The chain uses TRBV6-4 and TRBJ2-3, with TRBD2 identical over 10 bases. The CDR3 runs 15 residues. The V segment lost 3 bases and the J segment 5 bases; nucleotides outside the gene matches: 5. Germline CDR1 MRHNA, CDR2 SNTAGT. The CDR3 sequence: CASSEGAGGKDTQYF. The CDR3 DNA sequence: TGTGCCAGCAGTGAAGGAGCGGGGGGGAAAGATACGCAGTATTTT.

CDR3 loop: CASSLVASYYNEQFF. The CDR3 bases are TGTGCCAGCAGCTTAGTGGCTAGCTACTACAATGAGCAGTTCTTC. V is TRBV7-2 and J is TRBJ2-1, with a tentative D call TRBD2 (5 bases). The CDR3 runs 15 residues. The V gene's germline CDR1 is SGHTA and CDR2 FQGNSA. V was trimmed by 1 base and J by 3 bases, leaving 10 bases between them.

The chain joins TRBV5-4 to TRBJ2-3, with TRBD2 identical over 9 bases. Germline loops: CDR1 SGHNT, CDR2 YYREEE (reference sequence). V was clipped by 0 bases and J by 4 bases; unmatched bases: 6. This CDR3 spans 16 amino acids. CDR3 nucleotide sequence: TGTGCCAGCAGCTTGGGGCTAGCGGGACGAGCAGATACGCAGTATTTT. Translated, it gives CASSLGLAGRADTQYF. The variable domain in full, completed from reference TRBV5-4 and TRBJ2-3, reads ETGVTQSPTHLIKTRGQQVTLRCSSQSGHNTVSWYQQALGQGPQFIFQYYREEENGRGNFPPRFSGLQFPNYSSELNVNALELDDSALYLCASSLGLAGRADTQYFGPGTRLTVL.

J is TRBJ2-1 and V is TRBV27, with 7 bases matching TRBD1. V lost 4 bases to trimming and J lost 9 bases; unmatched junction nucleotides: 15. The CDR3 has 16 residues. CDR1 is MNHEY and CDR2 is SMNVEV in the germline V gene (reference sequence). The CDR3 region has the DNA TGTGCCAGCAGTTCCTTGGTAGGGGGCCCGGATGGTGAGCAGTTCTTC. Translation: CASSSLVGGPDGEQFF.

The chain combines TRBV24-1 with TRBJ1-2; TRBD1 matches at 8 bases. Looked up from germline, CDR1 is KGHDR and CDR2 is SFDVKD. The CDR3 spans 15 residues. After removal of 4 bases from V and 6 bases from J, the junction contained 9 bases not matched to a gene. The CDR3 bases are TGTGCCACCAGTGACTCGGGACAGGTGGGCAATGGCTACACCTTC. This sequence encodes CATSDSGQVGNGYTF.

The rearrangement joins TRBV4-3 to TRBJ2-3; no definite D call. V lost 0 bases and J 2 bases, leaving 18 bases between the germline ends. In germline, CDR1 is LGHNA, CDR2 YSLEER. The CDR3 has 18 amino acids. CDR3 in amino acids: CASSQDLPRPLTTDTQYF. The CDR3 bases are TGCGCCAGCAGCCAAGATCTGCCCAGGCCCCTAACCACAGATACGCAGTATTTT.